This T cell receptor beta chain stems from a study of blood T cell repertoires in COVID-19. Per the study methods: Amplification of reference gene primers provided the estimated nucleated cell counts. The repertoire was sequenced with immunoSEQ multiplex PCR; TCRdb's copy has only in-frame clones and lacks some. That table supplies the V and J calls and clone size; D and trimming were determined from the DNA. The sample carries 110,000 or so clones, approximately 85% recorded once. The Seattle site enrolled patients during active infection and followed them longitudinally. This CDR3 spans 11 amino acids. Trimming took off 4 bases at V and 5 bases at J, with 5 bases between the two ends. From germline, CDR1 is SGHVS and CDR2 FQNEAQ. This clone was seen only once.

This sequence was found in a woman aged 55-70 years with COVID-19, enrolled during active disease. V usage is TRBV7-8 and J usage is TRBJ1-1; D is unclear. Sequenced material: peripheral blood. CDR3 sequence reads: CASSSLTEAFF. In DNA, the CDR3 is TGTGCCAGCAGCTCACTTACTGAAGCTTTCTTT.